A selection of T cell receptor beta chains follows, all from one sample in a study of post-analysis software for immune sequencing data. One entry per CDR3 protein results from TCRdb running MiXCR on the PCR reads. The sample holds some 690,000 distinct CDR3 sequences; less than 35% are singletons and the top ten take roughly 0.54%. Sequences were obtained from blood. The receptors shown here come from a girl between 5 and 17 years old with multiple sclerosis. The CDR3 runs from the conserved cysteine through the conserved F or W. D genes are given only for firm matches. The size of a clone is reported for some rows only, either as once, few or many, or as a class for expanded clones.

TRBV12-3/TRBV12-4,NA,NA,TRBJ1-2,CASSPQMGWDGYTF,TGTGCCAGCAGCCCTCAGATGGGGTGGGATGGCTACACCTTC
TRBV10-3,few,NA,TRBJ1-4,CATKGPTNEKLFF,TGTGCCACCAAAGGGCCAACTAATGAAAAACTGTTTTTT
TRBV6-5,NA,NA,TRBJ2-4,CASSYSMGGGIAKNIQYF,TGTGCCAGCAGTTACTCGATGGGTGGGGGCATAGCCAAAAACATTCAGTACTTC
TRBV9,NA,NA,TRBJ2-2,CASSRATTNTGERFF,TGTGCCAGCAGCAGAGCGACGACGAACACCGGGGAGCGGTTTTTT
TRBV15,NA,NA,TRBJ1-1,CATSRVTGRPGTEAFF,TGTGCCACCAGCAGAGTAACAGGGAGGCCCGGCACTGAAGCTTTCTTT
TRBV3-1,NA,NA,TRBJ1-2,CASSQDVGGYTF,TGTGCCAGCAGCCAAGATGTGGGGGGCTACACCTTC
TRBV12-3/TRBV12-4,few,TRBD1,TRBJ2-5,CASSFGGQGGETQYF,TGTGCCAGCAGTTTTGGAGGACAGGGTGGGGAGACCCAGTACTTC
TRBV12-3/TRBV12-4,NA,TRBD1,TRBJ1-1,CASTQHRGDTEAFF,TGTGCCAGCACCCAGCACAGGGGTGATACTGAAGCTTTCTTT
TRBV7-9,NA,NA,TRBJ2-3,CASSLGVRDTQYF,TGTGCCAGCAGCTTAGGAGTTCGGGATACGCAGTATTTT
TRBV6-1,few,NA,TRBJ1-1,CASSGNRANTEAFF,TGTGCCAGCAGTGGAAACAGGGCTAACACTGAAGCTTTCTTT
TRBV29-1,NA,NA,TRBJ2-7,CSVSQGSGEQYF,TGCAGCGTATCTCAGGGTTCCGGCGAGCAGTACTTC
TRBV2,few,NA,TRBJ1-2,CASSEGHSYGYTF,TGTGCCAGCAGTGAGGGACACAGCTATGGCTACACCTTC
TRBV6-2/TRBV6-3,NA,NA,TRBJ2-1,CASSYYLGVGNEQFF,TGTGCCAGCAGTTACTATCTGGGGGTAGGGAATGAGCAGTTCTTC
TRBV18,NA,NA,TRBJ1-6,CASSRAGRDGSPLHF,TGTGCCAGCTCACGCGCGGGGAGAGATGGTTCACCCCTCCACTTT
TRBV24-1,NA,NA,TRBJ1-5,CATSDGVRDTNQPQHF,TGTGCCACCAGTGATGGCGTCCGGGACACAAATCAGCCCCAGCATTTT
TRBV2,NA,NA,TRBJ1-2,CASSPDAGSYGYTF,TGTGCCAGCAGTCCGGACGCAGGCAGCTATGGCTACACCTTC
TRBV10-3,NA,TRBD2,TRBJ2-5,CATRAGAIDNEQYF,TGTGCCACTAGAGCGGGAGCCATTGACAATGAGCAGTACTTC
TRBV11-2,NA,TRBD2,TRBJ2-5,CASSLDQGLAGGWQETQYF,TGTGCCAGCAGCTTAGACCAAGGACTAGCGGGGGGTTGGCAAGAGACCCAGTACTTC
TRBV7-9,NA,NA,TRBJ2-5,CASSKYRDLETQYF,TGTGCCAGCAGCAAGTACCGGGATTTAGAGACCCAGTACTTC
TRBV29-1,NA,NA,TRBJ1-2,CSVEHGTSYGYTF,TGCAGCGTTGAGCATGGAACCAGCTATGGCTACACCTTC
TRBV11-2,few,TRBD2,TRBJ2-7,CASSYSGGGTYEQYF,TGTGCCAGCAGCTATAGCGGGGGTGGGACGTACGAGCAGTACTTC
TRBV2,NA,NA,TRBJ2-5,CASSGSQETQYF,TGTGCCAGCAGTGGCAGTCAAGAGACCCAGTACTTC
TRBV5-1,NA,TRBD1,TRBJ2-7,CASSRGQGGSYEQYF,TGCGCCAGCAGCCGGGGACAGGGAGGGTCCTACGAGCAGTACTTC
TRBV6-5,many,TRBD1,TRBJ2-3,CASSDRGLGDTQYF,TGTGCCAGCAGTGACAGGGGGCTAGGAGATACGCAGTATTTT
TRBV7-8,few,NA,TRBJ2-5,CASSGRPETQYF,TGTGCCAGCAGCGGACGTCCAGAGACCCAGTACTTC
TRBV11-1,NA,NA,TRBJ2-2,CASSLALVGQPNTGELFF,TGTGCCAGCAGCTTAGCGCTTGTAGGACAGCCGAACACCGGGGAGCTGTTTTTT
TRBV2,NA,NA,TRBJ1-5,CASSQIGLHQPQHF,TGTGCCAGCAGTCAAATCGGACTTCATCAGCCCCAGCATTTT
TRBV5-1,few,TRBD2,TRBJ2-1,CASSLQAGGHNEQFF,TGCGCCAGCAGCTTGCAAGCGGGGGGACACAATGAGCAGTTCTTC
TRBV5-5,many,TRBD2,TRBJ2-5,CASSLRFGGWEETQYF,TGTGCCAGCAGCTTGCGGTTCGGGGGGTGGGAAGAGACCCAGTACTTC
TRBV20-1,NA,TRBD2,TRBJ2-1,CSARSRERSYNEQFF,TGCAGTGCTAGATCGCGGGAGAGGTCCTACAATGAGCAGTTCTTC
TRBV6-6,few,NA,TRBJ2-7,CATVSTATYEQYF,TGTGCCACCGTATCGACTGCTACCTACGAGCAGTACTTC
TRBV20-1,NA,TRBD2,TRBJ2-1,CSASGLADYYNEQFF,TGCAGTGCTAGTGGGCTAGCGGATTACTACAATGAGCAGTTCTTC
TRBV29-1,NA,NA,TRBJ2-7,CSVEAGGANEQYF,TGCAGCGTTGAAGCAGGTGGGGCTAACGAGCAGTACTTC
TRBV6-5,few,NA,TRBJ2-4,CASRDVGLAKNIQYF,TGTGCCAGCCGCGATGTGGGTTTAGCCAAAAACATTCAGTACTTC
TRBV15,NA,NA,TRBJ2-3,CATSRDPGDGDTQYF,TGTGCCACCAGCAGAGATCCTGGGGATGGAGATACGCAGTATTTT
TRBV4-3,NA,TRBD2,TRBJ2-7,CASSPYWREDSYEQYF,TGCGCCAGCAGCCCTTACTGGCGGGAGGATTCCTACGAGCAGTACTTC